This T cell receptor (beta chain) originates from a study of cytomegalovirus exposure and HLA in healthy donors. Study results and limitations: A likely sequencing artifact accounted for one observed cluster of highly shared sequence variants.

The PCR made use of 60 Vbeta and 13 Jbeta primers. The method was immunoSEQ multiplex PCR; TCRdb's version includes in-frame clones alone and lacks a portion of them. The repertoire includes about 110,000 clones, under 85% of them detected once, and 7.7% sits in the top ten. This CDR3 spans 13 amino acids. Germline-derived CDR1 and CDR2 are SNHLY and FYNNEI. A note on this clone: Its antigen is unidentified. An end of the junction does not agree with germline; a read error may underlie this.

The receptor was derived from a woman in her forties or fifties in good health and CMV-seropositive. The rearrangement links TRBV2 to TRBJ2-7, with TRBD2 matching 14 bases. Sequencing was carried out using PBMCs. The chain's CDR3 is CAGRGLAGGEQYF. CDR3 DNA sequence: TGTGCCGGCAGAGGACTAGCGGGGGGTGAGCAGTACTTC. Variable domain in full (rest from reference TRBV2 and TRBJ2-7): EPEVTQTPSHQVTQMGQEVILRCVPISNHLYFYWYRQILGQKVEFLVSFYNNEISEKSEIFDDQFSVERPDGSNFTLKIRSTKLEDSAMYFCAGRGLAGGEQYFGPGTRLTVT.